The clone carrying this TCR beta chain has only one observation. Its antigen is as yet unknown. This entry is derived from a study of T-cell reconstitution after alpha-beta-depleted transplantation in children. Study-level findings and limits: Surviving recipient T cells and intrathymic progenitors accounted for some patients' high TCRbeta diversity at day 60. It was newly produced T cells that mostly accounted for T-cell counts and diversity one year after transplant.

Researchers prepared the TCRbeta library using unique molecular identifiers, the study reports. Each CDR3 protein is one row after TCRdb ran MiXCR on the PCR reads. Of fewer than 750,000 distinct CDR3 sequences in the sample, under 25% were seen once. The CDR3 is made up of 13 amino acids. V lost 4 bases and J lost 9, with 15 bases in between. The germline gives CDR1 MGHDK, CDR2 SYGVNS. The V and J genes are TRBV25-1 and TRBJ1-1; unclear D gene. Source: PBMCs, mostly from graft donor cells, taken 360 days after TCRalphabeta/CD19-depleted stem cell transplant. The TCR comes from a boy younger than two who had a stem cell transplant for acute myeloid leukemia, so the T cells may come from the graft donor. Here the CDR3 reads CASSAKTRIQAFF. CDR3 DNA: TGTGCCAGCAGTGCCAAGACCCGGATTCAAGCTTTCTTT.